This T cell receptor beta chain comes out of a study of cytomegalovirus exposure and HLA in healthy donors. Study-level results: Later on, an analysis showed TCR association rates differing by HLA locus, with DRB1 the most and HLA-C the fewest. Likely technical artifact: a cluster of highly shared sequence variants.

The PCR made use of 60 Vbeta and 13 Jbeta primers. Using immunoSEQ multiplex PCR, the repertoire was profiled, and TCRdb retains in-frame clones only, with some absent. The table has 35,000 to 50,000 clones, 68% seen once. Everyone who donated was a healthy bone marrow donor. This clone showed up just a few times. What it recognizes is unknown. Trimming removed 1 base from V and 3 bases from J; junction bases left unmatched: 0. The germline V gene encodes CDR1 LNHNV and CDR2 YYDKDF (reference sequence). CDR3 length: 15 residues. The V gene is TRBV15, the J gene TRBJ2-2; 9 bases map to TRBD1. This clonotype originated in a man aged 40-49 years in good health and CMV-seronegative. Input material: PBMCs. CDR3 nucleotides: TGTGCCACCAGCAGAGGGACAGGGGACACCGGGGAGCTGTTTTTT. Its translation: CATSRGTGDTGELFF.